This T cell receptor beta chain is drawn from a study of T cell responses to AZD1222 COVID-19 vaccine. TCRdb's table, derived via immunoSEQ multiplex PCR, lists solely in-frame clones and lacks some. The top ten clones hold about a tenth of a sample with 100,000 or so clones, roughly 86% of them seen once. The sequencing here drew on peripheral blood, taken 28 days after the second AZD1222 dose. The sequence came from an adult who received the AZD1222 COVID-19 vaccine.

The CDR3 DNA follows: TGTGCCAGCAGCCGATATGGACTAGCGGAAGGAGAGCAGTACTTC. This gives the protein CASSRYGLAEGEQYF. The chain recombines TRBV2 with TRBJ2-7, with 10 bases matching TRBD2. Germline lookup yields CDR1 SNHLY and CDR2 FYNNEI. The CDR3 sequence is 15 residues long. J gave up 7 bases and V 6 bases, and 12 bases lay outside the gene matches.